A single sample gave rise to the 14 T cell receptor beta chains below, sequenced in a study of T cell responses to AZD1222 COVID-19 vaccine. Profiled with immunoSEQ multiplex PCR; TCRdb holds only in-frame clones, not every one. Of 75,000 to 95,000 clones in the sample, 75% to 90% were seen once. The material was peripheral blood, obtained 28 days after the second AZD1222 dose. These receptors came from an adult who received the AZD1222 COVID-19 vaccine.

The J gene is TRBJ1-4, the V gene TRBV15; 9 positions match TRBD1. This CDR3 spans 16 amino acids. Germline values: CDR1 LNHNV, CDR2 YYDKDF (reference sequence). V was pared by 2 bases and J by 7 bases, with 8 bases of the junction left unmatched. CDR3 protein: CATSRTKDRGGEKLFF. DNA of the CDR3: TGTGCCACCAGCAGAACCAAGGACAGGGGCGGTGAAAAACTGTTTTTT.

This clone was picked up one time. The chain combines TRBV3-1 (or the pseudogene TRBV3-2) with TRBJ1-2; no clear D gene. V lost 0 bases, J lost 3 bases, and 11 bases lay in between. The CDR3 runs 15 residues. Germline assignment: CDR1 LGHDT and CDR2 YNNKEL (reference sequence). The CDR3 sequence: CASSQDAETDYGYTF. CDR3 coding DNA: TGTGCCAGCAGCCAAGATGCCGAAACCGACTATGGCTACACCTTC.

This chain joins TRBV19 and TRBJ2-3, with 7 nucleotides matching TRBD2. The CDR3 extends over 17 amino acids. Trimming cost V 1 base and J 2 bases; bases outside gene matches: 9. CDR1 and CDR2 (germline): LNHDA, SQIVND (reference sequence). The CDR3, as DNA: TGTGCCAGTAGTATAGCGGCCGGGGGAGGGATCACAGATACGCAGTATTTT. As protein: CASSIAAGGGITDTQYF.

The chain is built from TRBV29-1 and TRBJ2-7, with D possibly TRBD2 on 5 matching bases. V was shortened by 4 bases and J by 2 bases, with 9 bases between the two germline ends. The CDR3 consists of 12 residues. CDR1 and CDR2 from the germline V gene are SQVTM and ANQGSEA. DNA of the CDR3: TGCAGCGTTGTTGACGGGACCTACGAGCAGTACTTC. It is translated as CSVVDGTYEQYF.

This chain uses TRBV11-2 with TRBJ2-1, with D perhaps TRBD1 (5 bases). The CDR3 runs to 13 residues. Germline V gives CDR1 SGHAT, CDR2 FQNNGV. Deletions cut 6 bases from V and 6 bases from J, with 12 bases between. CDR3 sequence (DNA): TGTGCCAGCAGGAATCAGGGCCGCAATGAGCAGTTCTTC. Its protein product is CASRNQGRNEQFF.

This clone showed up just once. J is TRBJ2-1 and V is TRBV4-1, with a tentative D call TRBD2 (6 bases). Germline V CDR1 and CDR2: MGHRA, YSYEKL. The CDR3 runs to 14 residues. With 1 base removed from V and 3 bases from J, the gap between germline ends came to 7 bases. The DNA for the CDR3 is TGCGCCAGCAGCCAAGCGGGGGACTACAATGAGCAGTTCTTC. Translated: CASSQAGDYNEQFF.

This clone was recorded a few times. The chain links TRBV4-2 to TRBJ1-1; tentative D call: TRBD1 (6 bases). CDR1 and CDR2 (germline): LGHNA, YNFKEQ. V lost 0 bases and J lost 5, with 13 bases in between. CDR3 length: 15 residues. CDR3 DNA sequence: TGTGCCAGCAGCCAAGATGGGCAGGGGATAACTGAAGCTTTCTTT. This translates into CASSQDGQGITEAFF.

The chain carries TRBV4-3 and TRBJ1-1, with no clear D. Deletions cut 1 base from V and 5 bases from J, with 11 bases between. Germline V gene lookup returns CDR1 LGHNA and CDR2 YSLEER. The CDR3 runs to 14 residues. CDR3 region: CASSQAGGRTEAFF. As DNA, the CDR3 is TGCGCCAGCAGCCAAGCGGGAGGGAGGACTGAAGCTTTCTTT.

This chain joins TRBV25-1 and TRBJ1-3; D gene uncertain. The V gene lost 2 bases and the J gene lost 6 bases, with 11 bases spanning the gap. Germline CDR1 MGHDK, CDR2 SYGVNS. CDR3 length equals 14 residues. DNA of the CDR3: TGTGCCAGCAGTGAAAAGCTGACGCAAAACACCATATATTTT. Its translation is CASSEKLTQNTIYF. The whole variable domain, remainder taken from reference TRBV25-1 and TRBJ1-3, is EADIYQTPRYLVIGTGKKITLECSQTMGHDKMYWYQQDPGMELHLIHYSYGVNSTEKGDLSSESTVSRIRTEHFPLTLESARPSHTSQYLCASSEKLTQNTIYFGEGSWLTVV.

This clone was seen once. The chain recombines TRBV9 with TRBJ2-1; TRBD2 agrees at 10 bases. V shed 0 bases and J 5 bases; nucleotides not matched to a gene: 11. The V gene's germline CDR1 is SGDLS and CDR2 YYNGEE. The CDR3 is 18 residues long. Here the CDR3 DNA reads TGTGCCAGCAGCGTAGGGATACTAGCGGGATCAAAAAACAATGAGCAGTTCTTC. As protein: CASSVGILAGSKNNEQFF.

Here the CDR3 reads CASSLSPRGGRNTIYF. The CDR3 DNA is TGTGCCAGCAGCTTATCCCCCCGGGGGGGTCGAAACACCATATATTTT. The gene calls are TRBV7-2 and TRBJ1-3; the D gene is possibly TRBD1 (5 bases). The V gene lost 2 bases and the J gene lost 5 bases, with 16 bases spanning the gap. CDR3 size: 16 residues. From germline, CDR1 is SGHTA and CDR2 FQGNSA. The variable domain in full, with the rest retrieved from reference TRBV7-2 and TRBJ1-3, is GAGVSQSPSNKVTEKGKDVELRCDPISGHTALYWYRQSLGQGLEFLIYFQGNSAPDKSGLPSDRFSAERTGGSVSTLTIQRTQQEDSAVYLCASSLSPRGGRNTIYFGEGSWLTVV.

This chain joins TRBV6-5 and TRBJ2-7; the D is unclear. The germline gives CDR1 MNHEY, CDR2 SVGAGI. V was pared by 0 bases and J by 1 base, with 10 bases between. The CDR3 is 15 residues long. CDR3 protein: CASSYSNLGSYEQYF. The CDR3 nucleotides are TGTGCCAGCAGTTACTCGAATTTAGGGTCCTACGAGCAGTACTTC.

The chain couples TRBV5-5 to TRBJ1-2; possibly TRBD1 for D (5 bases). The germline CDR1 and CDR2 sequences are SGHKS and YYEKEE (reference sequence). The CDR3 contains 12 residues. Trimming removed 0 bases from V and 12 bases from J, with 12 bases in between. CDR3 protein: CASSLGVGVDTF. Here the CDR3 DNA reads TGTGCCAGCAGCTTGGGAGTGGGGGTAGACACCTTC.

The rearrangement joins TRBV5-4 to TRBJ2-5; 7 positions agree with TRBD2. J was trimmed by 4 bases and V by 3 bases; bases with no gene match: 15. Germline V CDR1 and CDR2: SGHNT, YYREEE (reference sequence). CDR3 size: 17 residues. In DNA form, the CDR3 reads TGTGCCAGCAGCTCGCAAGTCGGGAGGAGGTCTCTAGAGACCCAGTACTTC. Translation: CASSSQVGRRSLETQYF.